This TCR beta chain was retrieved from a study of beta chain features in type 1 diabetes. Only one count was recorded for this clone. Trimming cost V 6 bases and J 12 bases; bases outside gene matches: 10. This CDR3 contains 13 residues. In germline, CDR1 is MNHNS, CDR2 SASEGT. Isolated RNA was reverse transcribed in full, so expressed TCRB transcripts were sequenced. Clones were sequenced by immunoSEQ multiplex PCR, and TCRdb holds only the in-frame ones, with some missing. The sample holds 60,000 or so clones, approximately 59% seen once. Input material: Tregs from blood. The sequence was obtained from a woman in her late teens or twenties in good health. The chain couples TRBV6-1 to TRBJ1-4, with 7 bases aligning to TRBD1. The CDR3 nucleotides are TGTGCCAGCAGGGGACAGACCCATAGGGAACTGTTTTTT. It specifies CASRGQTHRELFF.